The next 6 T cell receptor beta chains were all read from a single sample in a study of blood T cells in healthy people across ages (dated by TCRdb to the mid-2010s). Library creation used 5' RACE. Sequencer: Illumina HiSeq 2500. The second PCR ran for about 6 to 12 cycles and used a J-beta primer mix along with a sample-barcoded 5' primer. TCRdb handled the public reads itself, with Q25 trimming in fastp and clone calling in MiXCR, and kept productive beta chains. Rows are unified per CDR3 protein, each entry keeping the most common DNA and genes. Present in this sample are some 880,000 distinct CDR3 sequences, roughly 35% of which were seen just once. In total, the top ten clones hold 13% of the sample. The sequencing sample was made of blood. These receptors came from a man between 18 and 35 years old in good health.

This clonotype has at least ten counts. The rearrangement joins TRBV14 to TRBJ2-5; 7 nucleotides agree with TRBD2. V lost 6 bases, J lost 1 base, and 17 bases stayed unmatched. The CDR3 contains 18 residues. The germline V gene has CDR1 SGHDN and CDR2 FVKESK. The CDR3 region is CASSKLPSGVPRQETQYF. The CDR3 DNA reads TGTGCCAGCAGTAAACTACCTAGCGGCGTCCCCCGCCAAGAGACCCAGTACTTC.

This rearrangement joins TRBV28 to TRBJ2-3; no clear D gene. The CDR3 runs to 12 residues. V was pared by 4 bases and J by 2 bases, with 4 bases between. The V gene's germline CDR1 is MDHEN and CDR2 SYDVKM. The CDR3 spells CASSSITDTQYF. DNA of the CDR3: TGTGCCAGCAGTTCAATCACAGATACGCAGTATTTT. The full variable domain, rest sourced from reference TRBV28 and TRBJ2-3, is DVKVTQSSRYLVKRTGEKVFLECVQDMDHENMFWYRQDPGLGLRLIYFSYDVKMKEKGDIPEGYSVSREKKERFSLILESASTNQTSMYLCASSSITDTQYFGPGTRLTVL.

This clonotype was detected many times. The chain has TRBV25-1 and TRBJ1-6; no clear D. This CDR3 spans 17 amino acids. Between the trimmed V and J ends, which lost 2 bases and 7 bases, there was a span of 18 bases. Germline V gene sequence: CDR1 MGHDK, CDR2 SYGVNS. CDR3 amino acids: CASSELGSVNPNSPLHF. In nucleotides, the CDR3 is TGTGCCAGCAGTGAACTGGGGTCGGTCAACCCAAATTCACCCCTCCACTTT.

This clonotype came up once. The chain uses TRBV29-1 and TRBJ1-1; TRBD1 agrees at 9 bases. Germline CDR1 SQVTM, CDR2 ANQGSEA. The CDR3 runs 11 residues. V was pared by 7 bases and J by 6 bases, with 3 bases of the junction left unmatched. In nucleotides, the CDR3 is TGCAGCGGGACAGGGGTCCCTGAAGCTTTCTTT. It specifies CSGTGVPEAFF.

As to this clonotype: A junction end diverges from the germline sequence, so it may reflect a read error. The gene calls are TRBV12-3 or TRBV12-4 and TRBJ2-5; 8 bases fit TRBD2. This CDR3 comprises 15 residues. CDR3 amino acids: CASRISGTRGGTQYF. Here the CDR3 DNA reads TGTGCCAGCAGGATATCCGGGACTAGGGGTGGGACCCAGTACTTT.

This chain links TRBV20-1 with TRBJ2-5; D gene unclear. Germline V CDR1 and CDR2: DFQATT, SNEGSKA (reference sequence). The CDR3 totals 16 residues. V shed 1 base and J shed 11 bases, with 26 bases lying between them. CDR3 coding DNA: TGCAGTGCTAGAGGAATGTCGAGGTCGTCGTCTTACGGGCAGTACTTC. Its protein is CSARGMSRSSSYGQYF.